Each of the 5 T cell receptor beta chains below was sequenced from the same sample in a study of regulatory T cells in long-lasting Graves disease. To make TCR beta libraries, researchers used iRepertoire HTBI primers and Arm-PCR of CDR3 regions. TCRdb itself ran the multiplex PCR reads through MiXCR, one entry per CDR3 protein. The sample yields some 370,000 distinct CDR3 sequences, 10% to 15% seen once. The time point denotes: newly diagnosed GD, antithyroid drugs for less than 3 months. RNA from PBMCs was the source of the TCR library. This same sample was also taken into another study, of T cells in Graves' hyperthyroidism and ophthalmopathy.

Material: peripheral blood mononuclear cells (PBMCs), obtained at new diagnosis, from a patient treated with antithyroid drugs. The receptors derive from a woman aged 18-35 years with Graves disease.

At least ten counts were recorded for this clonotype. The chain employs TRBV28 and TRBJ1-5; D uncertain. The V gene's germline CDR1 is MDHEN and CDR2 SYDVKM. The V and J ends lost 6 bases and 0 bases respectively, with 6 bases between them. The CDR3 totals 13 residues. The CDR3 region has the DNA TGTGCCAGCAGAAGAAATAGCAATCAGCCCCAGCATTTT. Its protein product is CASRRNSNQPQHF.

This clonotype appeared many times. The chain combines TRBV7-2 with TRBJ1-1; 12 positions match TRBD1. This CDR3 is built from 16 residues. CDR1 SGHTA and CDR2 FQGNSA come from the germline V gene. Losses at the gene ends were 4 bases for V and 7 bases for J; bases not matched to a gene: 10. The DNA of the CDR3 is TGTGCCAGCAGCTCCCGGGACAGGGGGCCGGTGGGTGAAGCTTTCTTT. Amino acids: CASSSRDRGPVGEAFF.

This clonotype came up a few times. The CDR3 bases are TGTGCCAGCAGCTTAATGGGACAGGGGAGGACTGAAGCTTTCTTT. Translation gives CASSLMGQGRTEAFF. The V call is TRBV7-3, the J call TRBJ1-1; 10 bases match TRBD1. The germline CDR1 and CDR2 sequences are SGHTA and FQGTGA. The CDR3 spans 15 residues. J gave up 5 bases and V 1 base, and 4 bases lay outside the gene matches.

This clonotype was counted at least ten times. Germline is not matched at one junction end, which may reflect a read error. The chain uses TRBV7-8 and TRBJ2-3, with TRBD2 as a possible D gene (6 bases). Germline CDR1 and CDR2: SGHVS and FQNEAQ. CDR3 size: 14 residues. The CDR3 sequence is CASSRAAGTDTQYF. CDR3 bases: TGCGCCAGCAGCCGAGCGGCGGGGACAGATACGCAGTATTTT.

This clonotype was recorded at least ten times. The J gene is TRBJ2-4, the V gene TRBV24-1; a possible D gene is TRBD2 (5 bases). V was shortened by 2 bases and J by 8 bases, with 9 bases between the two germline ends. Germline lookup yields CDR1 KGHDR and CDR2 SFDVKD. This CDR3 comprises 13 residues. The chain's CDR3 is CATSDSLADIQYF. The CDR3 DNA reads TGTGCCACCAGTGATTCCCTAGCAGACATTCAGTACTTC.